This T cell receptor beta chain appears in the sequencing data of a study of T cells in Graves' hyperthyroidism and ophthalmopathy. This clonotype was counted many times. Germline V gene lookup returns CDR1 MNHNS and CDR2 SASEGT. V lost 1 base and J lost 1, with 7 bases in between. CDR3 size: 14 residues. The investigators amplified TCR beta CDR3 regions from RNA transcripts. HTBI primers were the set used in a first-round RT-PCR of the TCR CDR3. In TCRdb, the multiplex PCR reads were re-called with MiXCR into one record per CDR3 protein. This sample yields around 370,000 distinct CDR3 sequences, of which less than 20% are seen a single time; 35% to 45% belongs to the top ten.

J is TRBJ1-1 and V is TRBV6-1; D not resolved. The sample taken for sequencing was blood. The receptor's source is a man aged 18 to 35 with Graves' ophthalmopathy. The CDR3: CASSEEETNTEAFF. The CDR3 DNA is TGTGCCAGCAGTGAAGAAGAGACGAACACTGAAGCTTTCTTT.